A single T cell receptor beta chain is shown here with its context. Antigen unknown. This may come from a read error, since a much larger clone is one base off. Peripheral blood, roughly 11 milliliters per donor, was collected. Looked up from germline, CDR1 is WSHSY and CDR2 is SAAADI. CDR3 length: 18 residues. Primed by a sample-barcoded 5' primer and a J-beta primer mix, a second PCR proceeded for roughly 6 to 12 cycles. Every molecule of cDNA carried a tag from a template-switch adaptor with 12 random nucleotides. One entry per CDR3 protein, called by TCRdb with MiXCR from the 5' RACE reads. This table holds about 630,000 distinct CDR3 sequences, roughly 21% found once. This entry belongs to a study of blood T cells in healthy people across ages. Whole-study results and caveats: It was the long-lived donors that had more naive CD4+ cells and higher diversity than aged donors.

The TCR was taken from an older man in good health. This rearrangement joins TRBV10-2 to TRBJ2-7; TRBD2 might be the D (6 bases). What was sequenced was blood. The DNA of the CDR3 is TGCGCCAGCAGTGAGTCGATTAGGGGAGGAGTGATCTCCTACGAGCGGTACTTC. Encoded protein: CASSESIRGGVISYERYF.